A selection of T cell receptor beta chains follows, all from one sample in a study of T-cell memory formation after mild COVID-19. TCRdb passed the 5' RACE reads through MiXCR, listing each CDR3 protein once. The sample has roughly 300,000 distinct CDR3 sequences, approximately 8% seen once. What was sequenced was PBMCs or a T cell subset sorted from them (not recorded which). These receptors came from a man aged 18 to 35 who had mild COVID-19 (a few samples of this study predate the infection). Cell type and time point are not known. Both conserved end residues are part of each CDR3. D genes are given only for firm matches. The size field is filled for only some rows; it gives once, few, many or a size class.

d_call: TRBD1
v_call: TRBV3-1
j_call: TRBJ1-6
clone_size: -
cdr3_aa: CASSQSGQATPLHF
cdr3_nt: TGTGCCAGCAGCCAGTCTGGACAGGCAACACCCCTCCACTTT

d_call: -
v_call: TRBV7-9
j_call: TRBJ1-4
clone_size: few
cdr3_aa: CASSLGAGDEKLFF
cdr3_nt: TGTGCCAGCAGCTTAGGGGCGGGGGACGAAAAACTGTTTTTT

d_call: -
v_call: TRBV6-1
j_call: TRBJ1-2
clone_size: -
cdr3_aa: CAAREAYGYTF
cdr3_nt: TGTGCCGCCAGGGAGGCTTATGGCTACACCTTC

d_call: TRBD1
v_call: TRBV14
j_call: TRBJ2-5
clone_size: few
cdr3_aa: CASRKTGVETQYF
cdr3_nt: TGTGCCAGCAGGAAGACAGGGGTGGAGACCCAGTACTTC

d_call: TRBD2
v_call: TRBV13
j_call: TRBJ2-3
clone_size: few
cdr3_aa: CASSYRDYSSTDTQYF
cdr3_nt: TGTGCCAGCAGCTACCGGGACTACTCTAGCACAGATACGCAGTATTTT

d_call: -
v_call: TRBV20-1
j_call: TRBJ2-7
clone_size: few
cdr3_aa: CSARDLVSRGEEQYF
cdr3_nt: TGCAGTGCTAGAGATTTAGTCTCACGGGGAGAAGAGCAGTACTTC

d_call: -
v_call: TRBV6-1
j_call: TRBJ2-5
clone_size: few
cdr3_aa: CASSEAWRGQETQYF
cdr3_nt: TGTGCCAGCAGTGAAGCTTGGAGGGGCCAAGAGACCCAGTACTTC

d_call: -
v_call: TRBV7-9
j_call: TRBJ2-1
clone_size: few
cdr3_aa: CASSPGILGEQFF
cdr3_nt: TGTGCCAGCAGCCCCGGGATCCTGGGTGAGCAGTTCTTC

d_call: -
v_call: TRBV19
j_call: TRBJ1-2
clone_size: -
cdr3_aa: CASRPGGRIYGYTF
cdr3_nt: TGTGCCAGTAGGCCCGGAGGCAGAATCTATGGCTACACCTTC

d_call: TRBD2
v_call: TRBV4-3
j_call: TRBJ2-3
clone_size: many
cdr3_aa: CASSQEGDSGGTDTQYF
cdr3_nt: TGCGCCAGCAGCCAAGAAGGGGATAGCGGGGGCACAGATACGCAGTATTTT